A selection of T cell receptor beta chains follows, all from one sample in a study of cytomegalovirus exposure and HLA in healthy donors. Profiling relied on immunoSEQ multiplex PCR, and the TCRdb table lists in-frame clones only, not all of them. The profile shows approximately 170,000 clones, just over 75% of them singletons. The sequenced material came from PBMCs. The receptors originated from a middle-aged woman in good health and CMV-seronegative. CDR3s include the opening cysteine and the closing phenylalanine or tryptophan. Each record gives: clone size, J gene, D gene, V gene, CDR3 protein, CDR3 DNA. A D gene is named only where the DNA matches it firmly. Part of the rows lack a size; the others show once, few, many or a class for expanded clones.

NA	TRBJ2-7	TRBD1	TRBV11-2	CASSLDQQGKQYF	TGTGCCAGCAGCTTAGATCAACAGGGGAAGCAGTACTTC
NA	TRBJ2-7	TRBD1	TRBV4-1	CASSQDGDRETYEQYF	TGCGCCAGCAGCCAAGACGGGGACAGGGAAACCTACGAGCAGTACTTC
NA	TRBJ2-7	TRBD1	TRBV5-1	CASSLGQGAKVYEQYF	TGCGCCAGCAGCTTGGGACAGGGGGCTAAAGTCTACGAGCAGTACTTC
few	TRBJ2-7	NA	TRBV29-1	CSAGWAGYEQYF	TGCAGCGCTGGGTGGGCCGGCTACGAGCAGTACTTC
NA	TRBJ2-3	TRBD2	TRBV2	CASSGTSATTDTQYF	TGTGCCAGCAGTGGGACTAGCGCTACCACAGATACGCAGTATTTT
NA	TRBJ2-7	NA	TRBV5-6	CASSLGQRRLTYEQYF	TGTGCCAGCAGCTTGGGACAGCGAAGATTAACCTACGAGCAGTACTTC
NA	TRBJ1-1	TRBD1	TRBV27	CASSSRGRRTEAFF	TGTGCCAGCAGTTCCAGGGGGCGCCGCACTGAAGCTTTCTTT
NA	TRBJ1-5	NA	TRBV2	CASSGGRVNQPQHF	TGTGCCAGCAGTGGCGGTCGGGTAAATCAGCCCCAGCATTTT
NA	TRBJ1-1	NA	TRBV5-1	CASSPDGGVTNTEAFF	TGCGCCAGCAGCCCGGACGGAGGAGTTACGAACACTGAAGCTTTCTTT
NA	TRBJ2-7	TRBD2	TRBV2	CASQREGPHEQYF	TGTGCCAGCCAGCGGGAGGGCCCCCACGAGCAGTACTTC
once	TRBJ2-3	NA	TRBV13	CASSSRAVSTDTQYF	TGTGCCAGCAGCTCCAGGGCGGTAAGCACAGATACGCAGTATTTT
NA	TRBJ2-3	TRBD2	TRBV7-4	CASSFPTSDCTDTQYF	TGTGCCAGCAGCTTCCCCACTAGCGATTGCACAGATACGCAGTATTTT
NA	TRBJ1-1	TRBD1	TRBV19	CASSTTDRVNTEAFF	TGTGCCAGTAGTACAACGGACAGGGTGAACACTGAAGCTTTCTTT
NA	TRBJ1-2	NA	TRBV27	CASSRLPVNYGYTF	TGTGCCAGCAGTAGACTCCCCGTTAACTATGGCTACACCTTC
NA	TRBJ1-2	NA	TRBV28	CASSLGGGGYTF	TGTGCCAGCAGTTTGGGAGGGGGTGGCTACACCTTC
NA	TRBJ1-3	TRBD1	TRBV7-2	CASSLAQGGGNTIYF	TGTGCCAGCAGCTTAGCGCAGGGGGGTGGAAACACCATATATTTT
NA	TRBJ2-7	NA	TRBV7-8	CASSSQVHEQYF	TGTGCCAGCAGCTCCCAGGTCCACGAGCAGTACTTC
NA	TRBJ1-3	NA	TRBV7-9	CASSPSLGAGGNTIYF	TGTGCCAGCAGCCCGTCGTTAGGGGCAGGTGGAAACACCATATATTTT
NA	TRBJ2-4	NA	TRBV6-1	CASSDRDTQNIQYF	TGTGCCAGCAGTGATAGGGACACTCAAAACATTCAGTACTTC
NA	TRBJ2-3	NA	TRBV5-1	CASSLGLNEDTQYF	TGCGCCAGCAGCTTGGGACTCAATGAAGATACGCAGTATTTT
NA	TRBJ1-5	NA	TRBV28	CASSLYGEGNQPQHF	TGTGCCAGCAGTTTATACGGTGAGGGTAACCAGCCCCAGCATTTT
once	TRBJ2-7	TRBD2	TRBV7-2	CASSPGGMGLAGASYEQYF	TGTGCCAGCAGCCCAGGGGGGATGGGACTAGCGGGGGCTTCCTACGAGCAGTACTTC
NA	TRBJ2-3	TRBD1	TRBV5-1	CASSLPTGNTDTQYF	TGCGCCAGCAGCTTACCGACAGGGAACACAGATACGCAGTATTTT
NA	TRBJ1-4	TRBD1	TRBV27	CASSMPGQGNEKLFF	TGTGCCAGCAGTATGCCGGGACAGGGTAATGAAAAACTGTTTTTT